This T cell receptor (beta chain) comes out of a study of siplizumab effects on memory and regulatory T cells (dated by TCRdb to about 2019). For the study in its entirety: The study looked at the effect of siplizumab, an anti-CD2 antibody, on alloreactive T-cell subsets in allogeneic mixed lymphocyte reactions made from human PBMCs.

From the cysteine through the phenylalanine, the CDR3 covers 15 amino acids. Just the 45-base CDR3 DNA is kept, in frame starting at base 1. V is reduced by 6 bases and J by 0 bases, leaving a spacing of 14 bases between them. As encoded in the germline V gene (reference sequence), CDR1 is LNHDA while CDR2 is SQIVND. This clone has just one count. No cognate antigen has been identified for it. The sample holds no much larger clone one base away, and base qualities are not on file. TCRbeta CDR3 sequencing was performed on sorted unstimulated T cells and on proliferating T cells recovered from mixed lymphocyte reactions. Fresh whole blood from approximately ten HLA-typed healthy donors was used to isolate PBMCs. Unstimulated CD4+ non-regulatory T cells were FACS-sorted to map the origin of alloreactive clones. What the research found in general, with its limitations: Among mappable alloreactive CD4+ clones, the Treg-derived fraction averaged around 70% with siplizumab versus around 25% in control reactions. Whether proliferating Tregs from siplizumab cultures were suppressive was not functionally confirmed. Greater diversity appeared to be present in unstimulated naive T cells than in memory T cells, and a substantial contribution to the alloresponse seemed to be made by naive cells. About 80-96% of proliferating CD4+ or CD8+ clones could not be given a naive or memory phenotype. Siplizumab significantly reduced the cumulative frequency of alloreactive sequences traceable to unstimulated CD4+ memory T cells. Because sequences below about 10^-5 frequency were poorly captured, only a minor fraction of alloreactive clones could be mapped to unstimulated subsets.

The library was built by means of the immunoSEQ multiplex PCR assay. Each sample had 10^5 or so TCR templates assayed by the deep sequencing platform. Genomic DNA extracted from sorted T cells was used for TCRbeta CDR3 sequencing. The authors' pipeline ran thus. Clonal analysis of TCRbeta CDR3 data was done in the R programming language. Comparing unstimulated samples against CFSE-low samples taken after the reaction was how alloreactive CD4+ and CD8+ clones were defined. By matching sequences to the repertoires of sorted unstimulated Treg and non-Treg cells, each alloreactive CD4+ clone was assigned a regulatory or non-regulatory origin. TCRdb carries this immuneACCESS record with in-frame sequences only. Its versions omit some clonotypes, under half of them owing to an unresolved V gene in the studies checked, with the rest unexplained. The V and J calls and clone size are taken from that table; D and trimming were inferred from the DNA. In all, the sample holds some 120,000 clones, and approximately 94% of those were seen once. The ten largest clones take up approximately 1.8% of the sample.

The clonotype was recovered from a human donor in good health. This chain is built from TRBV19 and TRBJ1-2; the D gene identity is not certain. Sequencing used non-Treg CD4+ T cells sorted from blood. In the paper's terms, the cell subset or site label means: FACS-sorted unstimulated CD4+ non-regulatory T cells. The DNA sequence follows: TGTGCCAGTAGGGCCGGGTCTGCTTCTAACTATGGCTACACCTTC. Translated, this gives CASRAGSASNYGYTF.